This TCR beta chain is drawn from a study of shared clonotypes between healthy human individuals. Study results and limitations: Naive subsets typically showed greater estimated richness than memory subsets.

Data came from immunoSEQ multiplex PCR; TCRdb stores just in-frame clones and leaves some out. The data contain around 340,000 clones, more than 60% of them singletons. This clone was seen once. The antigen is undetermined. The V gene's germline CDR1 is MNHNY and CDR2 SVGAGI (reference sequence). The CDR3 has 11 residues. The V segment lost 11 bases and the J segment 9 bases; nucleotides outside the gene matches: 5. Sequencing was done on a sample of memory CD4+ T cells sorted from blood. The subset is: CD45RA-negative fraction. This TCR came from a man aged 25-45 years in good health. The chain uses TRBV6-6 and TRBJ2-7; 12 bases map to TRBD2. The CDR3 protein is CASSGRGRQYF. DNA for the CDR3: TGTGCCTCTAGCGGGAGGGGACGGCAGTACTTC.